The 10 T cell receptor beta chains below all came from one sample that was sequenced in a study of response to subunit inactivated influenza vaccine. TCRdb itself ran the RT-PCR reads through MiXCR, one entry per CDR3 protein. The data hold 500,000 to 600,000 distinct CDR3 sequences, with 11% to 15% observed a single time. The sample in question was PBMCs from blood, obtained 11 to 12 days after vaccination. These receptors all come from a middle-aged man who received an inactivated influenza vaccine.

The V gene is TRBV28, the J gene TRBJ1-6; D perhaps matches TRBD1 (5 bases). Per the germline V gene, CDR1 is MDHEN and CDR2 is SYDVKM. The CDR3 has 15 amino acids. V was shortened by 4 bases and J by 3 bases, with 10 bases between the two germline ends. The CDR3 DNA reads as TGTGCCAGCAGTTCTCGGACAAACTATAATTCACCCCTCCACTTT. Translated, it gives CASSSRTNYNSPLHF.

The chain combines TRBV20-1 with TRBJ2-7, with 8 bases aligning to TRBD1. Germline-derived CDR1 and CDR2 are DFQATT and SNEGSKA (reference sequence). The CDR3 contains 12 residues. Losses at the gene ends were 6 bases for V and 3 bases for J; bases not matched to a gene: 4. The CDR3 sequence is CSATTGVYEQYF. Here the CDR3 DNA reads TGCAGTGCAACGACAGGGGTCTACGAGCAGTACTTC.

The CDR3 here is CASSRGNNQPQHF. The DNA for the CDR3 is TGTGCCAGCAGTCGGGGGAACAATCAGCCCCAGCATTTT. This chain uses TRBV12-3 or TRBV12-4 with TRBJ1-5, with D possibly matching TRBD1 (5 bases). The CDR3 length is 13 residues. V was pared by 5 bases and J by 3 bases, with 8 bases between.

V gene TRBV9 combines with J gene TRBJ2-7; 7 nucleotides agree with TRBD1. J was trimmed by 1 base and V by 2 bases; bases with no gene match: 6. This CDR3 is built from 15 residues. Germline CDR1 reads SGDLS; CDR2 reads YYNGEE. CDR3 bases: TGTGCCAGCAGCGTCGGGACAGTGGGGTCCTACGAGCAGTACTTC. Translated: CASSVGTVGSYEQYF.

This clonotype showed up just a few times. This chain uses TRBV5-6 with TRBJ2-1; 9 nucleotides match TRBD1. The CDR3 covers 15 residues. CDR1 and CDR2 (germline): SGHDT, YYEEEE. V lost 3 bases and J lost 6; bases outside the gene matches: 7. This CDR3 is CASSSYGQGFNEQFF. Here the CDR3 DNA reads TGTGCCAGCAGCTCCTACGGACAGGGGTTCAATGAGCAGTTCTTC.

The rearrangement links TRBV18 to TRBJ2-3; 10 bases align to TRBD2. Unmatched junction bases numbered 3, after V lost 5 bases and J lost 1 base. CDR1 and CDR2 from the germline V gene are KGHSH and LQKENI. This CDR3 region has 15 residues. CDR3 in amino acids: CASSDGTSGTDTQYF. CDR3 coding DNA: TGTGCCAGCTCAGACGGGACTAGCGGCACAGATACGCAGTATTTT.

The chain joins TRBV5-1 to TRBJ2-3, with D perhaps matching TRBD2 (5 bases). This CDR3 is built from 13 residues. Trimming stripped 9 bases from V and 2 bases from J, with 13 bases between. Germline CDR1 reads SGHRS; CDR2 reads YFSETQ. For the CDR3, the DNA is TGCGCCACCGCCGCCGGGAACACAGATACGCAGTATTTT. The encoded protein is CATAAGNTDTQYF.

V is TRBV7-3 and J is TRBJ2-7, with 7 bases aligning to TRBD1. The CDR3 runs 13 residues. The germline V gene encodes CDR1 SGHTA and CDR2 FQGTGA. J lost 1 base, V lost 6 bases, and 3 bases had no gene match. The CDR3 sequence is CASRDRTSYEQYF. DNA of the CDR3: TGTGCCAGCAGGGACAGGACTTCCTACGAGCAGTACTTC. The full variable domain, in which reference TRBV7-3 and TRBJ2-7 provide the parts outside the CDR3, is GAGVSQTPSNKVTEKGKYVELRCDPISGHTALYWYRQSLGQGPEFLIYFQGTGAADDSGLPNDRFFAVRPEGSVSTLKIQRTERGDSAVYLCASRDRTSYEQYFGPGTRLTVT.

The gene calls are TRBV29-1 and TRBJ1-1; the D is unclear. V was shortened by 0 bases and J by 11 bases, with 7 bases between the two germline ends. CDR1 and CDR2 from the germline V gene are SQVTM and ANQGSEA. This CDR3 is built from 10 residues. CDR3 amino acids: CSVEELTAFF. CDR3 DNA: TGCAGCGTTGAAGAGCTGACCGCTTTCTTT.

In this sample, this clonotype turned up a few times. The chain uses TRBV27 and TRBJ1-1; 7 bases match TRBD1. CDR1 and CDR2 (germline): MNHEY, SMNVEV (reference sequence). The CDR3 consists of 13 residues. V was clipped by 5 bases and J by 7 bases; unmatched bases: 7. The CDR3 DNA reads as TGTGCCAGCAGTAGACCCGGGACAGATGAAGCTTTCTTT. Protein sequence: CASSRPGTDEAFF.